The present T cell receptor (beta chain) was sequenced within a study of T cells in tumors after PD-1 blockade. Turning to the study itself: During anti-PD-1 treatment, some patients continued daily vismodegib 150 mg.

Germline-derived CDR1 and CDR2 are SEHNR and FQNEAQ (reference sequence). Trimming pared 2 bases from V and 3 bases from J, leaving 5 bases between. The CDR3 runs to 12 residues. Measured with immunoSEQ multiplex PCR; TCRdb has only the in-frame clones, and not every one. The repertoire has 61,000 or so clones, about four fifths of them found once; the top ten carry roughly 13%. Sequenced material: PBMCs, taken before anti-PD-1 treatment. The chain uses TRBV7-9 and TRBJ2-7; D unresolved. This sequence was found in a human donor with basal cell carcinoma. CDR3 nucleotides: TGTGCCAGCAGCTTAAGGAGCTACGAGCAGTACTTC. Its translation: CASSLRSYEQYF. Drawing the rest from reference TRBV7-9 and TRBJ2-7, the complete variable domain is DTGVSQNPRHKITKRGQNVTFRCDPISEHNRLYWYRQTLGQGPEFLTYFQNEAQLEKSRLLSDRFSAERPKGSFSTLEIQRTEQGDSAMYLCASSLRSYEQYFGPGTRLTVT.